This entry features one T cell receptor beta chain sequence. The target of this receptor is not known. Base qualities are missing; no much larger clone stands one base away. These data are taken from a study of cytomegalovirus exposure and HLA in healthy donors (dated by TCRdb to about 2017). Background for the entire study: According to a later analysis, the 110 or so validation repertoires were produced on the same platform as the approximately 610 repertoires of the first cohort. The aim of the study was to test whether cataloging public T cell receptors could identify signatures of past pathogen exposure. A separate validation cohort of more than 100 different subjects was used in addition to the approximately 670-subject first cohort. To predict cytomegalovirus infection status, the study brought together high-throughput TCR immunosequencing, statistical association of individual TCRs with disease status, and machine learning.

Study-wide conclusions, independent of this receptor: Three of the identified cytomegalovirus-associated TCR beta chains were confirmed in vitro to be specific for cytomegalovirus antigens. All 120 or so repertoires were used to score co-occurrence in the validation cohort in a later analysis, because that analysis had no HLA typing for the cohort. Most TCR sequences were seen in very few donors, while some public TCRs were found in many individuals. The classifier was reported to diagnose cytomegalovirus status with high specificity and sensitivity in both the original and validation cohorts. In a later analysis, TCRs clustered in the first cohort were found to also tend to co-occur in the approximately 110 validation repertoires, with about 93% of cluster scores above 0. A total of 164 TCR beta chains were listed by the study as associated with cytomegalovirus. According to the authors, the approach could potentially be generalized to other disease states and immunological phenotypes.

Libraries came from the immunoSEQ multiplex PCR assay. In the paper's pipeline: A statistical classification framework was built for diagnosing cytomegalovirus status from the catalog of TCR beta chain sequences. Imported from immuneACCESS, the table was reduced by TCRdb to in-frame sequences with V and J called. These copies leave out some clones; in studies compared against another copy, an unresolved V gene accounts for under half, and the cause of the remainder is not known. That table furnishes V, J and clone size, whereas the DNA furnished D and trimming. A total of some 100,000 clones appear in this sample, more than 70% of them only once. The ten largest clones represent 1.5% to 2% of the sample. Trimming takes 6 bases off V and 3 bases off J; junction bases not matched to a gene: 12. CDR1 and CDR2, per the germline V gene (reference sequence), are LNHDA and SQIVND. From the cysteine up to the phenylalanine, the CDR3 has a length of 16 residues. This entry keeps only the CDR3 DNA: 48 bases, framed from base 1.

Separate from the roughly 650-subject first cohort, the validation cohort of 120 subjects was the group to which the donors belonged. Sequencing was performed on PBMCs. The rearranged segments are TRBV19 and TRBJ2-7; TRBD1 fits 9 bases in the junction. The TCR sequence derives from a man between 18 and 35 years old in good health and CMV-seronegative. The DNA sequence follows: TGTGCCAGTAGCATAAGAGCCGGGACAGGGTTCTACGAGCAGTACTTC. It translates as CASSIRAGTGFYEQYF.